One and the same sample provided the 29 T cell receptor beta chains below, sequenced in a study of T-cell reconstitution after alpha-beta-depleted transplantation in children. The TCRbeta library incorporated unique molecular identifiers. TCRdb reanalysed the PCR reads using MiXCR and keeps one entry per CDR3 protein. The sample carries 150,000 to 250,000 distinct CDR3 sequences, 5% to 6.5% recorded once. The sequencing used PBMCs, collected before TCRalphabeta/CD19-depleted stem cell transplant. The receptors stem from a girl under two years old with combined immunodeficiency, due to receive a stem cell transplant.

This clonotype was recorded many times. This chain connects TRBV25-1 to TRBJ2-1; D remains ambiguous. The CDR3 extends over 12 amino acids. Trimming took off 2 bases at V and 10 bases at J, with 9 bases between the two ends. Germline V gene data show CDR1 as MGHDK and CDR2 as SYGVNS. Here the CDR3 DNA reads TGTGCCAGCAGTGAAAATTGGTGGGAGCAGTTCTTC. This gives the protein CASSENWWEQFF.

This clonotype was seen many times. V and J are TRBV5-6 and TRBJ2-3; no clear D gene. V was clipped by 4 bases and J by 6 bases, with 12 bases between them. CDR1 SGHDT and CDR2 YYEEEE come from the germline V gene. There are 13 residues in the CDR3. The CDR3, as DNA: TGTGCCAGCAGCGGTCTCCAAATGGATACGCAGTATTTT. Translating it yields CASSGLQMDTQYF.

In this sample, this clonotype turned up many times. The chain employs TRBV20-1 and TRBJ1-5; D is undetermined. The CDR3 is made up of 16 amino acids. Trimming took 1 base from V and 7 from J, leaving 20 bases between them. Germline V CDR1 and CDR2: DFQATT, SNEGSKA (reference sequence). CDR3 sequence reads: CSARGLFGEAEQPQHF. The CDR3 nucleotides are TGCAGTGCTAGAGGGTTGTTTGGGGAGGCAGAACAGCCCCAGCATTTT.

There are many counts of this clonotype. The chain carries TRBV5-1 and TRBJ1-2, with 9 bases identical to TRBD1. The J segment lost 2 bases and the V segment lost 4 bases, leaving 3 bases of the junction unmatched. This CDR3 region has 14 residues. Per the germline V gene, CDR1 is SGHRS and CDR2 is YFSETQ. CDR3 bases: TGCGCCAGCAGCAGAGGACAGGGGAACTATGGCTACACCTTC. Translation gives CASSRGQGNYGYTF. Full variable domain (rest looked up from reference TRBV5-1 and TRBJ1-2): KAGVTQTPRYLIKTRGQQVTLSCSPISGHRSVSWYQQTPGQGLQFLFEYFSETQRNKGNFPGRFSGRQFSNSRSEMNVSTLELGDSALYLCASSRGQGNYGYTFGSGTRLTVV.

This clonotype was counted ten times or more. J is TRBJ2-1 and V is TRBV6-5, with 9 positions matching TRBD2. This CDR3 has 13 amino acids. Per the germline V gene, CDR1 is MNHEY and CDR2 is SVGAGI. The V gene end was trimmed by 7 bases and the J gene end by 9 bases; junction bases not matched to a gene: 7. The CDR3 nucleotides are TGTGCCAGCAAGGCGGGGGGGCAGGTTGAGCAGTTCTTC. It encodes CASKAGGQVEQFF.

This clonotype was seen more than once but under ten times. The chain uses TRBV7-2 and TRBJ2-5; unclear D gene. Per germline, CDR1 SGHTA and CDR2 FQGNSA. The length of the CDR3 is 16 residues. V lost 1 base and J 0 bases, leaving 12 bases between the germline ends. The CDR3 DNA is TGTGCCAGCAGCTTAGGTGGGGTTGGTAACCAAGAGACCCAGTACTTC. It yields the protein CASSLGGVGNQETQYF.

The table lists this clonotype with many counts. The CDR3 DNA reads as TGTGCCAGCAGGCGAGACAGCAGTGAAGCTTTCTTT. It yields the protein CASRRDSSEAFF. V gene TRBV7-9 combines with J gene TRBJ1-1, with D tentatively TRBD1 (5 bases). V lost 6 bases, J lost 7 bases, and 12 bases lay in between. The CDR3 covers 12 residues. Germline assignment: CDR1 SEHNR and CDR2 FQNEAQ (reference sequence).

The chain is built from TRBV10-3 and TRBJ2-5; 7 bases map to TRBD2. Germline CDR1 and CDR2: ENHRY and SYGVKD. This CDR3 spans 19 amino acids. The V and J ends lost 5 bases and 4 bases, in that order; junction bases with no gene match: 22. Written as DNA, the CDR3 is TGTGCCATCAGTTTTCAGACTAGCCAGGGCGGTGCGGTGGTAGAGACCCAGTACTTC. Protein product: CAISFQTSQGGAVVETQYF.

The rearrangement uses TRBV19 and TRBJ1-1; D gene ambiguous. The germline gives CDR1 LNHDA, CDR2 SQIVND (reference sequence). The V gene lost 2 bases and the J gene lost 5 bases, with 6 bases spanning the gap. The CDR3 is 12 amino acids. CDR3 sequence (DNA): TGTGCCAGTAGTATATCGGCTACTGAAGCTTTCTTT. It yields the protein CASSISATEAFF.

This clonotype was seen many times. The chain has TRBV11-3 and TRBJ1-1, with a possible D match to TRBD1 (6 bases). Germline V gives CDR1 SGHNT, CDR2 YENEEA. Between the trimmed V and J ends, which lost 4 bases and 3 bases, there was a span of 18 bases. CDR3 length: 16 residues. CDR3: CASSSGRGRGDTEAFF. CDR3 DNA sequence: TGTGCCAGCAGCTCCGGACGGGGGCGAGGGGACACTGAAGCTTTCTTT.

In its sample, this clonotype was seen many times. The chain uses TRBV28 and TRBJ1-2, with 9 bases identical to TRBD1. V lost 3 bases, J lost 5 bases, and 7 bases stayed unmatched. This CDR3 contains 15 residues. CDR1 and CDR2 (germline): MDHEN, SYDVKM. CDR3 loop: CASSLRTGVGYGYTF. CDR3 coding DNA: TGTGCCAGCAGTTTGAGGACAGGGGTAGGATATGGCTACACCTTC.

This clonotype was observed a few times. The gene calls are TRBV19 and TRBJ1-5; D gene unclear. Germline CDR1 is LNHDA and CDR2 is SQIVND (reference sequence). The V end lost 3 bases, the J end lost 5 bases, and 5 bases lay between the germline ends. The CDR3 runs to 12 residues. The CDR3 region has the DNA TGTGCCAGTAGTATTCTGTATCAGCCCCAGCATTTT. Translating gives CASSILYQPQHF.

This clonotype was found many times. CDR3 loop: CASSYSGLGTYEQYF. CDR3 nucleotides: TGTGCCAGCAGTTACTCAGGTTTGGGGACCTACGAGCAGTACTTC. This sequence joins TRBV6-5 and TRBJ2-7, with D uncertain. V lost 0 bases to trimming and J lost 2 bases, with 11 bases between them. The CDR3 is made up of 15 amino acids. CDR1 and CDR2 from the germline V gene are MNHEY and SVGAGI.

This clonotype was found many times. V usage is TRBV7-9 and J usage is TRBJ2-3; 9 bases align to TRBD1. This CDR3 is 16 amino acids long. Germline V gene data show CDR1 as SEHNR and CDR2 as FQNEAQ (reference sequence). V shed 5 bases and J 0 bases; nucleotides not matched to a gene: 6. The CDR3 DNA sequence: TGTGCCAGCAGCACCGGACAGGGGCGAAGCACAGATACGCAGTATTTT. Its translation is CASSTGQGRSTDTQYF.

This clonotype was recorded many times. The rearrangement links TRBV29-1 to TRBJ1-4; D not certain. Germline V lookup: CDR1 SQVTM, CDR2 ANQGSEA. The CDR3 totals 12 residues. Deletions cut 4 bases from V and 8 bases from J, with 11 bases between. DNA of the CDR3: TGCAGCGTTGTAACAGCAGAAGAAAAACTGTTTTTT. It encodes CSVVTAEEKLFF.

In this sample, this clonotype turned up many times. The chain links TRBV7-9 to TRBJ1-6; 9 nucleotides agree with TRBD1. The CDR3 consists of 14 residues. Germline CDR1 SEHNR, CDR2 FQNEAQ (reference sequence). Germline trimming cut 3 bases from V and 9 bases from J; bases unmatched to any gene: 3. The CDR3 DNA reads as TGTGCCAGCAGCTTTACAGGGGGCGGTTCACCCCTCCACTTT. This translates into CASSFTGGGSPLHF.

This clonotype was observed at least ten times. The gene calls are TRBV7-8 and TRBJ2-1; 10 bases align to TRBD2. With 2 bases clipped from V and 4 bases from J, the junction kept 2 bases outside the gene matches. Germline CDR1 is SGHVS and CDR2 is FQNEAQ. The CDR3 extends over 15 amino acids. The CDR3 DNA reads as TGTGCCAGCAGCTTAACTAGCGGGGATTACAATGAGCAGTTCTTC. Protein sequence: CASSLTSGDYNEQFF.

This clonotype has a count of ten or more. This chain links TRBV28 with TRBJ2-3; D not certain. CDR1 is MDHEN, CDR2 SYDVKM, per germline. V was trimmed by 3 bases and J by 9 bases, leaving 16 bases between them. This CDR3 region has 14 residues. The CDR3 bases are TGTGCCAGCAGTTTCTTGCAGAGTACTGAAACGCAGTATTTT. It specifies CASSFLQSTETQYF. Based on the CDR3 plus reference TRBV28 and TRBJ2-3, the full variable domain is DVKVTQSSRYLVKRTGEKVFLECVQDMDHENMFWYRQDPGLGLRLIYFSYDVKMKEKGDIPEGYSVSREKKERFSLILESASTNQTSMYLCASSFLQSTETQYFGPGTRLTVL.

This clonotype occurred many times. CDR3 protein: CASSPPTIVFSADTQYF. In nucleotides, the CDR3 is TGTGCCAGCTCACCACCGACAATCGTTTTTAGCGCAGATACGCAGTATTTT. The chain employs TRBV18 and TRBJ2-3; tentative D call: TRBD2 (5 bases). V was cut by 0 bases and J by 4 bases, with 17 bases left in between. The CDR3 runs to 17 residues. In germline, CDR1 is KGHSH, CDR2 LQKENI.

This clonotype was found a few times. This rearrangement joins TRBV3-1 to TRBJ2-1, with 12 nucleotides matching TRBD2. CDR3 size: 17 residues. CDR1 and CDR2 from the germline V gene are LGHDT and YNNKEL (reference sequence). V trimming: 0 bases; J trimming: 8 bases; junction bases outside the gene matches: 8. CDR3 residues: CASSQEWTSGASDEQFF. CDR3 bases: TGTGCCAGCAGCCAAGAGTGGACTAGCGGGGCGTCCGATGAGCAGTTCTTC.

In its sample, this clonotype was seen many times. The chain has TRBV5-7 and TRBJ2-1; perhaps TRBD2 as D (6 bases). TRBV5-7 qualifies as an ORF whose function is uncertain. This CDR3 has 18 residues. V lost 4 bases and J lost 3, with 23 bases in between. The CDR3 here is CASSLVSGPYWGYNEQFF. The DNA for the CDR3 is TGTGCCAGCAGCCTGGTCAGCGGGCCATACTGGGGCTACAATGAGCAGTTCTTC.

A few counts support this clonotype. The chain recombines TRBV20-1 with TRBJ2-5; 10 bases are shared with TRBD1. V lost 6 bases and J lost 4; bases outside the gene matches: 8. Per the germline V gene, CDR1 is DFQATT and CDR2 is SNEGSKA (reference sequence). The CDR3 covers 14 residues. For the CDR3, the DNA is TGCAGTGCCCATTGGGACAGGGGTCTAGAGACCCAGTACTTC. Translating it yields CSAHWDRGLETQYF.

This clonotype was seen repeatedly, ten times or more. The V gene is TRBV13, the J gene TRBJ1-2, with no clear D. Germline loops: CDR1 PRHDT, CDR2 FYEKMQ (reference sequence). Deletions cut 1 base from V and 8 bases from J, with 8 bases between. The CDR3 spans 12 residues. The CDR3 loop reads CASSLVGRGYTF. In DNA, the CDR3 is TGTGCCAGCAGCTTAGTGGGGAGGGGCTACACCTTC.

The CDR3 nucleotides read TGTGCCAGCTCACCAAGGGTAGTCCCAGATACGCAGTATTTT. This sequence encodes CASSPRVVPDTQYF. V is TRBV18 and J is TRBJ2-3, with unresolved D. Trimming took off 2 bases at V and 4 bases at J, with 10 bases between the two ends. This CDR3 region has 14 residues. The germline gives CDR1 KGHSH, CDR2 LQKENI.

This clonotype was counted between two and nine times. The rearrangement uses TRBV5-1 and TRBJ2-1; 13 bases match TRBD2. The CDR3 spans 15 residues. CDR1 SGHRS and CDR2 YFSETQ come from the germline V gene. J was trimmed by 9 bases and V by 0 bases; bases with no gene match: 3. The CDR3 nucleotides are TGCGCCAGCAGCTTGGCCGGGACTAGCGGGACTGAGCAGTTCTTC. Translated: CASSLAGTSGTEQFF.

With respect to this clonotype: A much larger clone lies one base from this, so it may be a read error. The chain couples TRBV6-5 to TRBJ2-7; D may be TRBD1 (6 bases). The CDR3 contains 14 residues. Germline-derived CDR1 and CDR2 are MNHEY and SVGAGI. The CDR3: CVSSYRGQTNEQYF. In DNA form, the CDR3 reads TGTGTCAGCAGTTACCGCGGACAGACCAACGAGCAGTACTTC.

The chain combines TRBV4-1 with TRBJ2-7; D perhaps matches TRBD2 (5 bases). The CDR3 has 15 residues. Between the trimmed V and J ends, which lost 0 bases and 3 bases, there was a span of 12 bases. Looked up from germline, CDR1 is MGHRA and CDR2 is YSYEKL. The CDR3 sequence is CASSQDRSANYEQYF. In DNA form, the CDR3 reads TGCGCCAGCAGCCAAGATCGTAGCGCAAACTACGAGCAGTACTTC.

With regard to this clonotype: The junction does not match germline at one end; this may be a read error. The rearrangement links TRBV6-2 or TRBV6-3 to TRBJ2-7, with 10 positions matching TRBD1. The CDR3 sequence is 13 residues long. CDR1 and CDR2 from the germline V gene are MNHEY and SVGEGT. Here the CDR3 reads CASSYSFLGTGDF. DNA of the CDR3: TGTGCCAGCAGTTACAGCTTCCTCGGGACAGGGGACTTC.

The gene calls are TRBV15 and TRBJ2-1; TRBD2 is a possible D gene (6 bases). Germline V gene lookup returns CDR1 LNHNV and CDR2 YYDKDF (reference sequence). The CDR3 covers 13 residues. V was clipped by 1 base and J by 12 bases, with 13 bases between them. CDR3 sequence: CATSRVPQGGQFF. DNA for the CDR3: TGTGCCACCAGCAGAGTGCCTCAGGGAGGGCAGTTCTTC.